Only a few counts were recorded for the clone carrying this T cell receptor beta chain. The antigen remains undetermined. The data were taken from a study of response to subunit inactivated influenza vaccine. Study results and caveats: Researchers suggested that each seasonal influenza vaccination recruits few new T cells.

MiXCR, applied by TCRdb to the RT-PCR reads, yields one record per CDR3 protein. Among some 500,000 distinct CDR3 sequences listed, approximately 24% were seen once. Trimming at V came to 4 bases and at J to 6 bases, leaving 6 bases not matched to a gene. Germline CDR1 and CDR2: SGHRS and YFSETQ. The CDR3 runs 13 residues. The rearrangement links TRBV5-1 to TRBJ1-1; TRBD1 agrees at 7 bases. The sequence was obtained from a middle-aged man who received an inactivated influenza vaccine. The sequenced sample was CD4+ T cells sorted from PBMCs, obtained less than 6 days after vaccination. CDR3: CASSPGTVAEAFF. The CDR3 region has the DNA TGCGCCAGCAGCCCCGGGACAGTAGCTGAAGCTTTCTTT.